This T cell receptor (beta chain) was captured in a study of cytomegalovirus exposure and HLA in healthy donors. As for this clone: Its antigen is unknown.

CDR1 and CDR2 from the germline V gene are LNHNV and YYDKDF (reference sequence). This CDR3 contains 16 residues. V shed 5 bases and J shed 1 base, with 12 bases lying between them. Study-level results: A later analysis linked 15,000 to 20,000 TCR beta sequences to HLA alleles at 0.05 false discovery rate. The authors later linked a missense DCLRE1C variant to TCR beta V- and J-gene trimming. Cytomegalovirus-associated TCR beta chains were listed, numbering more than 150.

Primers included in the PCR were 60 Vbeta and 13 Jbeta primers. Using immunoSEQ multiplex PCR, the repertoire was profiled, and TCRdb retains in-frame clones only, with some absent. The table records 130,000 or so clones, around 80% of them present only once. This rearrangement joins TRBV15 to TRBJ2-6; tentative D call: TRBD1 (5 bases). The receptor comes from a man aged 18 to 35 in good health and CMV-seropositive. Sequenced: PBMCs. The CDR3 loop is CATSSPSGSGANVLTF. The CDR3 region has the DNA TGTGCCACCAGCTCTCCCTCAGGGTCTGGGGCCAACGTCCTGACTTTC.